This T cell receptor beta chain was identified in a study of human T cells and chemical hapten exposure. Study-wide context: Alopecia universalis, totalis or areata was present in patients who were mostly female.

Study-level results: Compared with pre-sensitization or healthy control sets, expanded TCRs clustered more.

Individual cDNA molecules received unique molecular identifiers in the library. One entry per CDR3 protein, called by TCRdb with MiXCR from the RACE reads. The table shows about 30,000 distinct CDR3 sequences, with 5% to 6.5% occurring only once. Sample time point: patch test 3, about 24 weeks after DPC sensitization. Treatment indicated: therapeutic diphenylcyclopropenone sensitization with weekly scalp DPC. Researchers extracted total RNA from unfractionated whole blood. This clonotype was counted ten times or more. Its target is unknown. The germline CDR1 and CDR2 sequences are SEHNR and FQNEAQ (reference sequence). The germline V and J ends were trimmed by 8 bases and 3 bases, with 13 bases remaining between them. This CDR3 is built from 13 residues.

The sample was whole blood, taken in connection with sensitization to the hapten diphenylcyclopropenone (DPC). This rearrangement joins TRBV7-9 to TRBJ1-1; unclear D gene. The TCR originated in a man under 40 with alopecia areata. Some clones in this sample may be carry-over from other donors' samples. The CDR3 coding sequence is TGTGCCAGCTCCCAGGTGACCTACACTGAAGCTTTCTTT. Translation gives CASSQVTYTEAFF.